A selection of T cell receptor beta chains follows, all from one sample in a study of molecular identifiers for immune sequencing clone quantification. TCRdb redid the calling of the PCR reads with MiXCR, one entry per CDR3 protein. The sample contains more than 550,000 distinct CDR3 sequences, 25% of which appear only once. Sample: naive CD8+ T cells from blood, with Jurkat cell RNA spiked in. The receptors stem from a human donor in good health. Some libraries in this study had Jurkat cell RNA spiked in. CDR3s include the opening cysteine and the closing phenylalanine or tryptophan. D genes are given only for firm matches. Some rows mark clone size as missing; the rest say once, few, many or name a class of expanded clone.

J gene	D gene	clone size	V gene	CDR3 DNA	CDR3 protein
TRBJ2-7	.	few	TRBV9	TGTGCCAGCAGCGAGGGGGCGGGGGCGGACGAGCAGTACTTC	CASSEGAGADEQYF
TRBJ1-2	.	few	TRBV25-1	TGTGCCAGCAGTGAATCTGGGGACTACTATGGCTACACCTTC	CASSESGDYYGYTF
TRBJ2-3	.	.	TRBV20-1	TGCAGTGCCACGGGACGACGCACAGATACGCAGTATTTT	CSATGRRTDTQYF
TRBJ1-5	.	many	TRBV7-6	TGTGCCAGCAGCTTAGCGTGGGATCGGCCCCAGCATTTT	CASSLAWDRPQHF
TRBJ1-5	TRBD1	.	TRBV3-1	TGTGCCCGCAGCCATTCTTCGACAGGGGGCAATCCGCCCCAGCATTTT	CARSHSSTGGNPPQHF
TRBJ2-7	TRBD1	.	TRBV5-6	TGTGCCAGGAGCCTTTCAGGGGGTGAGCAGTACTTC	CARSLSGGEQYF
TRBJ2-1	TRBD2	.	TRBV11-3	TGTGCCAGCAGCTCTGGTGGCGGGGGAGTCGAGGAGCAGTTCTTC	CASSSGGGGVEEQFF
TRBJ2-3	TRBD1	many	TRBV4-1	TGCGCCAGCAGGCCAAGAGCGCAGGGGGTTACAGATACGCAGTATTTT	CASRPRAQGVTDTQYF
TRBJ2-2	.	few	TRBV19	TGTGCCAGTAGTATACAGGAAATTGGGGGCACCGGGGAGCTGTTTTTT	CASSIQEIGGTGELFF
TRBJ1-4	.	many	TRBV4-3	TGCGCCAGCAGCCAAAACAGGGTTGGTGAAAAACTGTTTTTT	CASSQNRVGEKLFF
TRBJ1-2	.	.	TRBV27	TGTACCAGCAGTAAGTTGGGCGTCTCTGGCTACACCTTC	CTSSKLGVSGYTF
TRBJ2-1	.	many	TRBV7-3	TGTGCCAGCAGCTTAGTCGGGATTGGCGATGAGCAGTTCTTC	CASSLVGIGDEQFF
TRBJ1-4	.	few	TRBV19	TGTGCCAGTAGTCCTCTGGGAGAAGGGACGGAGGAAAAACTGTTTTTT	CASSPLGEGTEEKLFF
TRBJ2-2	TRBD2	.	TRBV7-9	TGTGCCAGCAGCCTCCCCCTAGCGGGGGACGCCGGGGAGCTGTTTTTT	CASSLPLAGDAGELFF
TRBJ1-5	.	.	TRBV12-3/TRBV12-4	TGTGCCAGCGCTGGAGGGCTTGGTCAGCCCCAGCATTTT	CASAGGLGQPQHF
TRBJ2-1	TRBD2	.	TRBV6-2/TRBV6-3	TGTGCCAGCAGTTCAGTAGCGGGAGGGCCTGGCAATGAGCCGTTCTTC	CASSSVAGGPGNEPFF
TRBJ1-5	.	few	TRBV6-5	TGTGCCAGCAGTGTTGTTCGGGGGAGCAATCAGCCCCAGCATTTT	CASSVVRGSNQPQHF
TRBJ2-3	.	many	TRBV29-1	TGCAGCTTCTCTACGAGAGATACGCAGTATTTT	CSFSTRDTQYF
TRBJ1-4	.	.	TRBV6-1	TGTGCCAGCAGGACACAGTCTCCGTACGAAAAACTGTTTTTT	CASRTQSPYEKLFF
TRBJ1-5	TRBD1	many	TRBV4-1	TGCGCCAGCAGCCAGCCCGGACAGGGAGATCAGCCCCAGCATTTT	CASSQPGQGDQPQHF
TRBJ1-1	.	few	TRBV9	TGTGCCAGCAGCGTGACCGGGGCTGAAGCTTTCTTT	CASSVTGAEAFF
TRBJ2-7	.	many	TRBV9	TGTGCCAGCAGCGTAGGAGAACGGCCCTTCCCCGAGCAGTACTTC	CASSVGERPFPEQYF
TRBJ2-2	TRBD1	.	TRBV19	TGTGCCAGTAGTATCGCGGGACAGGCTTTGGACGGGGAGCTGTTTTTT	CASSIAGQALDGELFF
TRBJ2-5	.	many	TRBV25-1	TGTGCCAGCAGTGAATATTCCCTAGCGCGTACTCAAGAGACCCAGTACTTC	CASSEYSLARTQETQYF
TRBJ2-3	.	.	TRBV7-3	TGTGCCAGCAGCCCCAGCGAGGCGGCTACAGATACGCAGTATTTT	CASSPSEAATDTQYF
TRBJ1-1	.	.	TRBV7-9	TGTGCCAGCAGCGGACTGCCGGGACTACTAGTTACCGGTTATTTCTTT	CASSGLPGLLVTGYFF
TRBJ2-7	TRBD2	.	TRBV6-1	TGTGCCACCTCAATGGGGGGGACCTACGAGCAGTACTTC	CATSMGGTYEQYF
TRBJ1-5	TRBD1	many	TRBV20-1	TGCAGTGCTAGAGGGGGACAGGGGTATTTACAGCCCCAGCATTTT	CSARGGQGYLQPQHF
TRBJ2-1	.	many	TRBV4-1	TGCGCCAGCAGCCAGATTAGCGGAAAGTACAATGAGCAGTTCTTC	CASSQISGKYNEQFF
TRBJ2-5	TRBD2	.	TRBV7-7	TGTGCTAGCAGCTCGGGACTAACGGGAGCCCTGTACCAAGAGACCCAGTACTTC	CASSSGLTGALYQETQYF
TRBJ2-7	TRBD1	.	TRBV12-3/TRBV12-4	TGTGCCAGCAGCATTGCGACAGGGGGCGAGCAGTACTTC	CASSIATGGEQYF
TRBJ1-3	TRBD1	.	TRBV2	TGTGCCAGCAGGAAGGGACAGGGCACTGGAAACACCATATATTTT	CASRKGQGTGNTIYF
TRBJ2-7	.	few	TRBV5-8	TGTGCCAGCAGCCCCCATAGAGGGAGCGAGCAGTACTTC	CASSPHRGSEQYF
TRBJ1-2	.	many	TRBV29-1	TGCAGCGTTGACGGCAGGGCGGATTATGGCTACACCTTC	CSVDGRADYGYTF
TRBJ2-3	TRBD2	many	TRBV2	TGTGCCAGCAGAGGACTAGCGGGGGATACGCAGTATTTT	CASRGLAGDTQYF
TRBJ2-3	.	many	TRBV9	TGTGCCAGCAGCGGCGGGGGCACAGATACGCAGTATTTT	CASSGGGTDTQYF
TRBJ1-5	.	few	TRBV5-6	TGTGCCAGCAGCTGGGGTTTCCGTGGTCCCCAGCATTTT	CASSWGFRGPQHF